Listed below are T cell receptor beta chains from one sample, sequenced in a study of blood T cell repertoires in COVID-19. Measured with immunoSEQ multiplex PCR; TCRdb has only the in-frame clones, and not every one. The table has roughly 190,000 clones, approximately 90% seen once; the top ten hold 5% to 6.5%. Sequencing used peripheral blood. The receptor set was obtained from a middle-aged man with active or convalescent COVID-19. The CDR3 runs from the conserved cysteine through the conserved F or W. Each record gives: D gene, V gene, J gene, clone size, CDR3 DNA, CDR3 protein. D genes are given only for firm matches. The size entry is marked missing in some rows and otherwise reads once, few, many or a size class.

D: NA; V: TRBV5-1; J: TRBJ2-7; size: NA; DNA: TGCGCCAGCAGCCGGGAGGGGGCGAGGAGTCGGCACGAGCAGTACTTC; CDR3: CASSREGARSRHEQYF
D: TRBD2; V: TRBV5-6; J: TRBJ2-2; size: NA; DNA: TGTGCCAGCAGCTTGGCTTGGGGAGGGCGGATCGGGGAGCTGTTTTTT; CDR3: CASSLAWGGRIGELFF
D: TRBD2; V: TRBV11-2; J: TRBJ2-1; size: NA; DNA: TGTGCCAGCAGCTTAGTTGGAGCTAGCGGGAGGTTGTGGTTCTTC; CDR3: CASSLVGASGRLWFF
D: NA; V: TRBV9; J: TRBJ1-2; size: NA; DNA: TGTGCCAGCAGCGTAGGGATTGCGGCAGGGGAAGGCTACACCTTC; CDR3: CASSVGIAAGEGYTF
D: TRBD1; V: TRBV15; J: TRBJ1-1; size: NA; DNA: TGTGCCACCAGCCCAACACGACAGGGGTGGGCTTTCTTT; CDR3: CATSPTRQGWAFF
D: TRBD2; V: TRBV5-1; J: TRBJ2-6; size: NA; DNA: TGCGCCAGCAGCTTGGGACTAGCGGGAGGGACACTTTCTGGGGCCAACGTCCTGACTTTC; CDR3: CASSLGLAGGTLSGANVLTF
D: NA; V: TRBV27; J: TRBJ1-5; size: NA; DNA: TGTGCCAGCAGTCTCACGGACGGGGATCAGCCCCAGCATTTT; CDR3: CASSLTDGDQPQHF
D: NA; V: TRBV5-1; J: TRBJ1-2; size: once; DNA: TGCGCCAGCTCCGAACAGGGATGGGAAGATGGCTACACCTTC; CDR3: CASSEQGWEDGYTF
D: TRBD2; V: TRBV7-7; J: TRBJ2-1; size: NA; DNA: TGTGCTAGCAGCTTATCGGGACTAGTCAATGAGCAGTTCTTC; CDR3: CASSLSGLVNEQFF
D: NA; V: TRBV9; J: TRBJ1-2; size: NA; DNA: TGTGCCAGCAGCGAAACAGGGACGACTAACTATGGCTACACCTTC; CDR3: CASSETGTTNYGYTF
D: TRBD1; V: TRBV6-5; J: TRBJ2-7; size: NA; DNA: TGTGCCAGCAGTATCACCGGATGGACAGGGAACGAGCAGTACTTC; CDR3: CASSITGWTGNEQYF
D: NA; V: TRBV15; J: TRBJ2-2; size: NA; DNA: TGTGCCACCAGCAGCGTCCTGAGGGACACCGGGGAGCTGTTTTTT; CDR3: CATSSVLRDTGELFF
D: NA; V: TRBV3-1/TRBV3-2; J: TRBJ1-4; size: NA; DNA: TGTGCCAGCAGCCAGAGTAAACAGCTGATTAATGAAAAACTGTTTTTT; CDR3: CASSQSKQLINEKLFF
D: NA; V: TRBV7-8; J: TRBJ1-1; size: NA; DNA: TGTGCCAGCAGCCCTTTATCCAGGGCGACCACTGAAGCTTTCTTT; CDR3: CASSPLSRATTEAFF
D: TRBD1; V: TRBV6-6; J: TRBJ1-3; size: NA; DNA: TGTGCCACCAGACGAGACAGGGCTGGTGGAAACACCATATATTTT; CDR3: CATRRDRAGGNTIYF
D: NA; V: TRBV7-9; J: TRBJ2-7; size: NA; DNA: TGTGCCAGCAGCTTAATTCGTCAGGGTCGCCCCTACGAGCAGTACTTC; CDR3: CASSLIRQGRPYEQYF
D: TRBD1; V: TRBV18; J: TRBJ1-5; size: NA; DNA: TGTGCCAGCTCACGGACAGGGGGTATCAATCAGCCCCAGCATTTT; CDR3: CASSRTGGINQPQHF
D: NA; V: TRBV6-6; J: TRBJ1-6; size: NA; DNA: TGTGCCAGCAGCCCGGGGGGGAGCTCCTATAATTCACCCCTCCACTTT; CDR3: CASSPGGSSYNSPLHF
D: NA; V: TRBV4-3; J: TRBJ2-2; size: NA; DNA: TGCGCCAGCAGCCCAGAGAGGGGGACCGGGGAGCTGTTTTTT; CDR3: CASSPERGTGELFF
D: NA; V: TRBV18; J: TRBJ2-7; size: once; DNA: TGTGCCAGCTCACCTCCCATGCTAGGCTACGAGCAGTACTTC; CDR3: CASSPPMLGYEQYF
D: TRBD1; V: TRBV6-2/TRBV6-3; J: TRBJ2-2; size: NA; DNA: TGTGCCAGCAGCCTACCCGGGACAGGGACGGTGAGGACCGGGGAGCTGTTTTTT; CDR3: CASSLPGTGTVRTGELFF
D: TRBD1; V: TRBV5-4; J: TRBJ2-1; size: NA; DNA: TGTGCCAGCAGCTTTGGACAGGGGGAGTACAATGAGCAGTTCTTC; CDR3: CASSFGQGEYNEQFF
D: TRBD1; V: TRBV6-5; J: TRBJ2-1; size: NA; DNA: TGTGCCAGCAGTTACTTAGGGACAGCGAGTTACAATGAGCAGTTCTTC; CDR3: CASSYLGTASYNEQFF
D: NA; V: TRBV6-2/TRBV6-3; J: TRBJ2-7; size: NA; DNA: TGTGCCAGCAGTTCGGGGTCCCCTACTAACGAGCAGTACTTC; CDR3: CASSSGSPTNEQYF
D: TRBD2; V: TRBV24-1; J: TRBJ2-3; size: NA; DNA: TGTGCCACCAGTGACCCAAGTCCCGGGCGGGGGGCAGATACGCAGTATTTT; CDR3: CATSDPSPGRGADTQYF
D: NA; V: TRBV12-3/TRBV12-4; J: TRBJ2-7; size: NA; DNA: TGTGCCAGCAGTTTTTGGAGTTCCGAGCAGTACTTC; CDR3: CASSFWSSEQYF
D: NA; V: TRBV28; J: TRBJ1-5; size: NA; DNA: TGTGCCAGCAGTCCTGGCGGTGGGGGAGGGAGCAATCAGCCCCAGCATTTT; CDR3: CASSPGGGGGSNQPQHF
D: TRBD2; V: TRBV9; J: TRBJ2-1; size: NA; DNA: TGTGCCAGCAGCGCCGGGGGGAGCTCCTACAATGAGCAGTTCTTC; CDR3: CASSAGGSSYNEQFF
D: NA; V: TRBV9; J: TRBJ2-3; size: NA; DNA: TGTGCCAGCAGGAGATCCTCCGGCACAGATACGCAGTATTTT; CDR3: CASRRSSGTDTQYF
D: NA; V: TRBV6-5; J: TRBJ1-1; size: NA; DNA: TGTGCCAGCAGTTACTCGGCTGGGGCCGACACTGAAGCTTTCTTT; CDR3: CASSYSAGADTEAFF
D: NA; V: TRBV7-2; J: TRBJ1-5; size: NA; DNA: TGTGCCAGCAGCCGTAACAATCAGCCCCAGCATTTT; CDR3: CASSRNNQPQHF
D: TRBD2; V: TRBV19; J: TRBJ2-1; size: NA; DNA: TGTGCCAGTAGTTCGGGACTAGCGGGAGGGAGGTTAGACAATGAGCAGTTCTTC; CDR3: CASSSGLAGGRLDNEQFF
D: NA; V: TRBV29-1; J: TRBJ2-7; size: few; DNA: TGCAGCGTTGGTACAGGCTACGAGCAGTACTTC; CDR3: CSVGTGYEQYF
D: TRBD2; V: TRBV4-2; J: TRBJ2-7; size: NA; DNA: TGTGCCAGCAGCCATTCTAGGGAGGGCTACGAGCAGTACTTC; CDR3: CASSHSREGYEQYF
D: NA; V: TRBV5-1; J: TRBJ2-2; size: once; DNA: TGCGCCAGCAGCCGTACCGTCCAAGCCACCGGGGAGCTGTTTTTT; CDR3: CASSRTVQATGELFF
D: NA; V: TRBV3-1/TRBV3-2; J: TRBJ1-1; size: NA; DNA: TGTGCCAGCAGCCATCCTAACGGGGGGGCTTTCTTT; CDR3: CASSHPNGGAFF
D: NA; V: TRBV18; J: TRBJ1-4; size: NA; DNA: TGTGCCAGCTCACCTCAAGCCAATGAAAAACTGTTTTTT; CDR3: CASSPQANEKLFF
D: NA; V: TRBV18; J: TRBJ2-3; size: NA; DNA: TGTGCCAGCTCACCACGAGGGGCGGGAAAACCCACAGATACGCAGTATTTT; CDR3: CASSPRGAGKPTDTQYF
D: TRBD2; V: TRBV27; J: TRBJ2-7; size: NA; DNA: TGTGCCAGCAGTTTTAGCGGGAGTGCCTACGAGCAGTACTTC; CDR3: CASSFSGSAYEQYF
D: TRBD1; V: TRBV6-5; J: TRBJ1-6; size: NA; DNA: TGTGCCAGCAGTCTAGGGGGGACAGGTCGATCACCCCTCCACTTT; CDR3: CASSLGGTGRSPLHF
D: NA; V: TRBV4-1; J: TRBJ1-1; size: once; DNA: TGCGCCAGCAGCACCACCATCAGGTTTTTTTTCTTT; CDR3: CASSTTIRFFFF